The clone carrying this T cell receptor (beta chain) showed up just once. In the authors' workflow: Estimation of nucleated cell counts relied on the amplification of reference gene primers. Clones were sequenced by immunoSEQ multiplex PCR, and TCRdb holds only the in-frame ones, with some missing. That table furnishes V, J and clone size, whereas the DNA furnished D and trimming. This sample has approximately 240,000 clones, with about 90% found just once. What the recovered Cohort 3 donors had was two negative PCRs, clearance, or symptom resolution. This specimen belongs to a study of blood T cell repertoires in COVID-19. Study in general: The United States, Italy and Spain provided the acute and convalescent COVID-19 samples.

Trimming left V 5 bases short and J 3 bases short, with 20 bases between. This CDR3 spans 16 amino acids. Germline CDR1 reads LNHNV; CDR2 reads YYDKDF (reference sequence). The sequence was collected from a woman younger than 30 who had recovered from COVID-19. This sequence joins TRBV15 and TRBJ2-7; D is possibly TRBD2 (6 bases). The sequencing input was PBMCs or T cells enriched from blood (not recorded which). The CDR3 region is CATSSPPGVLGYEQYF. The DNA of the CDR3 is TGTGCCACCAGCTCCCCTCCGGGGGTATTAGGCTACGAGCAGTACTTC.